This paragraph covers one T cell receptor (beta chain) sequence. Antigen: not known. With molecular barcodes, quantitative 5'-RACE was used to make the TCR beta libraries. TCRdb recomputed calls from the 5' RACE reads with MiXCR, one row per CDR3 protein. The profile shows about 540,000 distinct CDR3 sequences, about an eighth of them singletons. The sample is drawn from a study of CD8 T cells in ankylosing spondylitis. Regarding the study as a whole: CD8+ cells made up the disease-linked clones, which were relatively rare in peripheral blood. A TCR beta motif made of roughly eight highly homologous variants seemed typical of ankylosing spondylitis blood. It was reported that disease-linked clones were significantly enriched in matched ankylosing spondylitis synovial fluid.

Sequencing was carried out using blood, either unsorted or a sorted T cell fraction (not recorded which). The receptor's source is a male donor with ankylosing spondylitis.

The CDR3 nucleotides are TGTGCCACCAGCAGGGGGGCTCGCCATAGCAATCAGCCCCAGCATTTT. Translated, it gives CATSRGARHSNQPQHF. The chain joins TRBV15 to TRBJ1-5; D is perhaps TRBD1 (6 bases). This CDR3 has 16 amino acids. The ends were cut back, 3 bases at V and 0 bases at J, with 12 bases in the middle. Germline V gives CDR1 LNHNV, CDR2 YYDKDF (reference sequence). Full variable domain (missing parts from reference TRBV15 and TRBJ1-5): DAMVIQNPRYQVTQFGKPVTLSCSQTLNHNVMYWYQQKSSQAPKLLFHYYDKDFNNEADTPDNFQSRRPNTSFCFLDIRSPGLGDTAMYLCATSRGARHSNQPQHFGDGTRLSIL.